The 32 T cell receptor beta chains listed next were all sequenced from one sample in a study of blood T cell repertoires in COVID-19. Some clones are missing from TCRdb's copy, which holds only in-frame ones; the method was immunoSEQ multiplex PCR. The sample has more than 60,000 clones; 90% are singletons. The sample consisted of peripheral blood. These receptors were collected from a woman of 80 years or more with active or convalescent COVID-19.

The chain recombines TRBV9 with TRBJ2-1; 9 bases align to TRBD2. CDR3 length: 15 amino acids. Germline trimming cut 4 bases from V and 4 bases from J; bases unmatched to any gene: 6. In germline, CDR1 is SGDLS, CDR2 YYNGEE. CDR3 coding DNA: TGTGCCAGCAGCCCCCGGACTAGCGAGTACAATGAGCAGTTCTTC. It specifies CASSPRTSEYNEQFF.

The V and J genes are TRBV10-3 and TRBJ2-7; D is perhaps TRBD2 (5 bases). The germline CDR1 and CDR2 sequences are ENHRY and SYGVKD. This CDR3 region has 15 residues. The V end lost 6 bases, the J end lost 2 bases, and 17 bases lay between the germline ends. CDR3 region: CAIRGYSEGPYEQYF. The CDR3 region has the DNA TGTGCCATCAGAGGGTACAGCGAGGGTCCCTACGAGCAGTACTTC.

The chain has TRBV6-4 and TRBJ2-3; TRBD1 matches 12 bases. Germline lookup yields CDR1 MRHNA and CDR2 SNTAGT. V dropped 6 bases and J dropped 5; count of bases not matched to a gene: 6. This CDR3 has 15 residues. The CDR3 bases are TGTGCCAGCAGCCGGGACAGGGGGCAGAGAGATACGCAGTATTTT. Amino acid sequence: CASSRDRGQRDTQYF.

The chain employs TRBV6-5 and TRBJ2-7; 10 positions agree with TRBD1. V trimming: 6 bases; J trimming: 2 bases; junction bases outside the gene matches: 7. This CDR3 spans 15 amino acids. In germline, CDR1 is MNHEY, CDR2 SVGAGI. CDR3 nucleotides: TGTGCCAGCAGCCGTGGGACAGGGGCGGCCTACGAGCAGTACTTC. This encodes CASSRGTGAAYEQYF.

The chain combines TRBV2 with TRBJ2-7; 8 bases agree with TRBD2. With 7 bases clipped from V and 1 base from J, the junction kept 9 bases outside the gene matches. Germline V gives CDR1 SNHLY, CDR2 FYNNEI. This CDR3 spans 15 amino acids. CDR3 sequence (DNA): TGTGCCAGCACTAGCTCTAGCGGGCGGTCCTACGAGCAGTACTTC. Translation gives CASTSSSGRSYEQYF.

The V and J genes are TRBV5-1 and TRBJ1-5; perhaps TRBD1 as D (5 bases). This CDR3 is 15 amino acids long. Between the trimmed V and J ends, which lost 1 base and 4 bases, there was a span of 12 bases. Germline V lookup: CDR1 SGHRS, CDR2 YFSETQ. This CDR3 is CASSLSGAYNQPQHF. The CDR3 nucleotides read TGCGCCAGCAGCTTGTCTGGGGCTTATAATCAGCCCCAGCATTTT. The full variable domain, its missing parts supplied by reference TRBV5-1 and TRBJ1-5, is KAGVTQTPRYLIKTRGQQVTLSCSPISGHRSVSWYQQTPGQGLQFLFEYFSETQRNKGNFPGRFSGRQFSNSRSEMNVSTLELGDSALYLCASSLSGAYNQPQHFGDGTRLSIL.

The V call is TRBV19, the J call TRBJ2-2; TRBD1 is a possible D gene (7 bases). This CDR3 is 15 amino acids long. The V end lost 3 bases, the J end lost 3 bases, and 11 bases lay between the germline ends. The germline CDR1 and CDR2 sequences are LNHDA and SQIVND (reference sequence). The chain's CDR3 is CASSIQGDYTGELFF. DNA of the CDR3: TGTGCCAGTAGTATCCAGGGGGACTACACCGGGGAGCTGTTTTTT.

The J gene is TRBJ2-3, the V gene TRBV24-1, with D possibly being TRBD2 (6 bases). CDR1 is KGHDR, CDR2 SFDVKD, per germline. V was cut by 4 bases and J by 1 base, with 14 bases left in between. This CDR3 comprises 16 residues. The DNA for the CDR3 is TGTGCCACCAGTGACCAGACTAGTATTGGCACAGATACGCAGTATTTT. Its translation is CATSDQTSIGTDTQYF.

The chain combines TRBV5-1 with TRBJ1-2; D is unclear. The germline V gene encodes CDR1 SGHRS and CDR2 YFSETQ. Trimming pared 0 bases from V and 5 bases from J, leaving 11 bases between. There are 14 residues in the CDR3. As DNA, the CDR3 is TGCGCCAGCAGCTTGGGCGGCGTTATTTATGGCTACACCTTC. Translating it yields CASSLGGVIYGYTF.

The chain is built from TRBV29-1 and TRBJ1-1; 9 bases agree with TRBD1. Germline CDR1 SQVTM, CDR2 ANQGSEA. The CDR3 totals 13 residues. J gave up 2 bases and V 5 bases, and 3 bases lay outside the gene matches. CDR3: CSVRTGGNTEAFF. For the CDR3, the DNA is TGCAGCGTTCGTACAGGGGGCAACACTGAAGCTTTCTTT.

The CDR3 DNA reads TGTGCCACCAGCAGAGATCGGCAGGGAAATCAGCCCCAGCATTTT. As protein: CATSRDRQGNQPQHF. V gene TRBV15 combines with J gene TRBJ1-5, with D tentatively TRBD1 (5 bases). V lost 0 bases to trimming and J lost 4 bases, with 10 bases between them. The CDR3 extends over 15 amino acids. CDR1 is LNHNV and CDR2 is YYDKDF in the germline V gene (reference sequence).

The chain links TRBV27 to TRBJ2-7; D might be TRBD1 (6 bases). V dropped 5 bases and J dropped 0 bases, with 11 bases sitting between them. The CDR3 loop spans 14 amino acids. CDR1 and CDR2 from the germline V gene are MNHEY and SMNVEV (reference sequence). DNA for the CDR3: TGTGCCAGCAGTCTTCAACAGGGCTCCTACGAGCAGTACTTC. This codes for CASSLQQGSYEQYF.

This clone was seen only once. The rearrangement uses TRBV3-1 (or the pseudogene TRBV3-2) and TRBJ1-1, with D unclear. CDR1 and CDR2 from the germline V gene are LGHDT and YNNKEL (reference sequence). The CDR3 sequence is 14 residues long. V lost 0 bases and J 10 bases, leaving 15 bases between the germline ends. DNA for the CDR3: TGTGCCAGCAGCCAAGATGGGGAGAATGAGGTAGCTTTCTTT. Its protein is CASSQDGENEVAFF.

This clone was counted once. The chain carries TRBV6-5 and TRBJ2-2; a possible D gene is TRBD1 (7 bases). CDR3 length: 14 amino acids. The germline CDR1 and CDR2 sequences are MNHEY and SVGAGI. Trimming took off 10 bases at V and 5 bases at J, with 17 bases between the two ends. The CDR3 here is CATMIQGRTGELFF. In DNA, the CDR3 is TGTGCCACCATGATACAGGGGAGGACCGGGGAGCTGTTTTTT.

The CDR3 reads CASSLSKRGADYGYTF. DNA of the CDR3: TGTGCCAGCAGTTTATCGAAACGTGGGGCGGACTATGGCTACACCTTC. V and J are TRBV27 and TRBJ1-2; possibly TRBD1 for D (5 bases). Germline CDR1 MNHEY, CDR2 SMNVEV (reference sequence). V lost 0 bases, J lost 3 bases, and 14 bases lay in between. This CDR3 has 16 amino acids.

The chain carries TRBV6-6 and TRBJ1-2; D gene uncertain. Germline V gene data show CDR1 as MNHNY and CDR2 as SVGAGI (reference sequence). V lost 4 bases and J lost 4, with 13 bases in between. The CDR3 sequence is 14 residues long. CDR3 DNA: TGTGCCAGCAGTTCCCAGGCGGGCGTCTATGGCTACACCTTC. It specifies CASSSQAGVYGYTF.

V gene TRBV6-6 combines with J gene TRBJ1-1; D gene ambiguous. V lost 4 bases and J 1 base, leaving 16 bases between the germline ends. Germline assignment: CDR1 MNHNY and CDR2 SVGAGI (reference sequence). CDR3 size: 16 residues. CDR3 nucleotides: TGTGCCAGCAGTTTTGGGCTCCTCCCGGAGAACACTGAAGCTTTCTTT. Translating it yields CASSFGLLPENTEAFF.

The CDR3 spells CASRLGNIQYF. As DNA, the CDR3 is TGTGCCAGCAGGCTCGGTAACATTCAGTACTTC. The rearrangement joins TRBV11-2 to TRBJ2-4; D gene unclear. The length of the CDR3 is 11 residues. V was trimmed by 6 bases and J by 7 bases, leaving 7 bases between them. The germline V gene encodes CDR1 SGHAT and CDR2 FQNNGV.

The chain employs TRBV6-7 and TRBJ1-2; 8 nucleotides agree with TRBD1. TRBV6-7 is an ORF for which the function is uncertain. The CDR3 contains 15 residues. After removal of 6 bases from V and 1 base from J, the junction contained 7 bases not matched to a gene. This CDR3 reads CASSYPDRVNYGYTF. The CDR3, as DNA: TGTGCCAGCAGCTATCCGGACAGGGTTAACTATGGCTACACCTTC.

The chain carries TRBV30 and TRBJ1-6, with a possible D match to TRBD1 (5 bases). The CDR3 is 14 residues long. Trimming stripped 0 bases from V and 9 bases from J, with 12 bases between. Germline CDR1 GTSNPN, CDR2 SVGIG (reference sequence). The CDR3 DNA sequence: TGTGCCTGGAGTGTACTGGCAGGGTTTTCACCCCTCCACTTT. Protein: CAWSVLAGFSPLHF.

V and J are TRBV7-9 and TRBJ1-2, with a tentative D call TRBD1 (6 bases). V lost 5 bases, J lost 4 bases, and 11 bases lay in between. The V gene's germline CDR1 is SEHNR and CDR2 FQNEAQ (reference sequence). The CDR3 loop spans 13 amino acids. The CDR3 spells CASSRRGGYGYTF. CDR3 bases: TGTGCCAGCAGCCGCAGAGGGGGCTATGGCTACACCTTC.

The chain uses TRBV19 and TRBJ1-1; no firm D call. The V gene lost 3 bases and the J gene lost 1 base, with 12 bases spanning the gap. Germline V CDR1 and CDR2: LNHDA, SQIVND (reference sequence). The CDR3 runs to 15 residues. CDR3 in amino acids: CASSISDGGNTEAFF. The CDR3 nucleotides are TGTGCCAGTAGTATTTCTGACGGCGGGAACACTGAAGCTTTCTTT.

The chain recombines TRBV6-5 with TRBJ1-5; the D is unclear. CDR1 is MNHEY and CDR2 is SVGAGI in the germline V gene. Trimming shortened V by 5 bases and J by 7 bases, and 12 bases separated the two germline ends. The CDR3 totals 13 residues. DNA for the CDR3: TGTGCCAGCAGTCATGAGGGTAACCAGCCCCAGCATTTT. Amino acids: CASSHEGNQPQHF.

CDR3 residues: CASSEQGVGNSPLHF. For the CDR3, the DNA is TGTGCCAGCAGTGAACAGGGGGTCGGTAATTCACCCCTCCACTTT. The gene calls are TRBV9 and TRBJ1-6; 8 nucleotides agree with TRBD1. The germline CDR1 and CDR2 sequences are SGDLS and YYNGEE. This CDR3 comprises 15 residues. V was pared by 5 bases and J by 6 bases, with 7 bases of the junction left unmatched.

In its sample, this clone was seen a few times. The chain carries TRBV5-1 and TRBJ2-1; a possible D gene is TRBD1 (6 bases). In germline, CDR1 is SGHRS, CDR2 YFSETQ. The CDR3 totals 15 residues. Trimming took off 0 bases at V and 4 bases at J, with 11 bases between the two ends. In nucleotides, the CDR3 is TGCGCCAGCAGCTTGGGTGGACAGCCATACAATGAGCAGTTCTTC. As protein: CASSLGGQPYNEQFF.

J is TRBJ1-5 and V is TRBV6-2 or TRBV6-3, with TRBD1 as a possible D gene (6 bases). In germline, CDR1 is MNHEY, CDR2 SVGEGT. The CDR3 loop spans 16 amino acids. Trimming removed 2 bases at V and 6 bases at J, with 17 bases between. The CDR3 bases are TGTGCCAGCAGTTACGTGGGACCCAGGGGTGGTCAGCCCCAGCATTTT. Its translation: CASSYVGPRGGQPQHF.

This chain links TRBV19 with TRBJ1-6; D call uncertain. V lost 3 bases and J lost 7, with 16 bases in between. The CDR3 runs to 16 residues. The V gene's germline CDR1 is LNHDA and CDR2 SQIVND (reference sequence). CDR3 protein: CASSMKAGGGNSPLHF. The CDR3 region has the DNA TGTGCCAGTAGTATGAAGGCTGGAGGAGGGAATTCACCCCTCCACTTT.

This chain links TRBV19 with TRBJ1-2; TRBD1 agrees at 9 bases. This CDR3 region has 15 residues. The V and J ends lost 9 bases and 6 bases, in that order; junction bases with no gene match: 14. The germline V gene encodes CDR1 LNHDA and CDR2 SQIVND (reference sequence). The CDR3 loop is CASRIRGTGKDGYTF. CDR3 nucleotides: TGTGCCAGCCGCATCCGCGGGACAGGGAAGGATGGCTACACCTTC.

The chain carries TRBV30 and TRBJ2-3; perhaps TRBD1 as D (5 bases). The V end was cut by 1 base, the J end by 7 bases, with 12 bases between. The CDR3 extends over 13 amino acids. Per the germline V gene, CDR1 is GTSNPN and CDR2 is SVGIG (reference sequence). The CDR3 loop reads CAWSEVQGYTQYF. The DNA for the CDR3 is TGTGCCTGGAGTGAGGTCCAGGGATATACGCAGTATTTT.

J is TRBJ2-2 and V is TRBV7-3; 14 bases agree with TRBD2. From germline, CDR1 is SGHTA and CDR2 FQGTGA. The V gene end was trimmed by 4 bases and the J gene end by 0 bases; junction bases not matched to a gene: 7. The CDR3 covers 19 residues. CDR3 DNA sequence: TGTGCCAGCAGCTCGCCGGGACTAGCGGGGGCAGCGAACACCGGGGAGCTGTTTTTT. This encodes CASSSPGLAGAANTGELFF.

The CDR3 here is CASSFGGGQPQHF. The CDR3 DNA reads as TGTGCCAGCAGTTTCGGGGGGGGGCAGCCCCAGCATTTT. The V call is TRBV12-3 or TRBV12-4, the J call TRBJ1-5; weak D call: TRBD1 (5 bases). The germline V and J ends were trimmed by 3 bases and 7 bases, with 10 bases remaining between them. CDR3 length equals 13 residues.

CDR3 DNA: TGTGCCAGCAGCCGGGACAGGGGTCTACAAGCTTTCTTT. As protein: CASSRDRGLQAFF. This chain joins TRBV25-1 and TRBJ1-1, with 10 bases identical to TRBD1. V shed 6 bases, J shed 9 bases, and the junction held 7 bases outside the gene matches. The CDR3 has 13 residues. Germline CDR1 and CDR2: MGHDK and SYGVNS.